These T cell receptor beta chains were read from a single sample in a study of glioma-infiltrating T cells after dendritic cell vaccination. The assay was immunoSEQ multiplex PCR, and TCRdb's table has in-frame clones only and misses some. Of tens of thousands of clones listed, roughly 87% are singletons. The sample in question was blood, obtained before dendritic cell vaccination. The receptors derive from a human donor with glioblastoma. The CDR3 runs from the conserved cysteine through the conserved F or W.

j_call,v_call,cdr3_aa
TRBJ2-3,TRBV9,CASSVIPSGGTTDTQYF
TRBJ2-7,TRBV5-6,CASSSLRAPYEQYF
TRBJ1-2,TRBV10-1,CANWLDNLGQGFYGYTF
TRBJ2-5,TRBV10-3,CAISERVAGEATQYF
TRBJ1-2,TRBV30,CAWSTGAHGYTF
TRBJ2-5,TRBV5-5,CASSSSGVVETQYF
TRBJ2-3,TRBV10-3,CAIMGQNTDTQYF
TRBJ2-7,TRBV10-3,CAISVGTVGVYEQYF
TRBJ2-7,TRBV27,CASSLMVSSYEQYF
TRBJ2-5,TRBV5-4,CASSLGPRGETQYF
TRBJ2-7,TRBV5-8,CASSTRVRVSYEQYF
TRBJ1-1,TRBV18,CASSPPGTNYEAFF
TRBJ2-3,TRBV28,CASSSGLAGGYYTQYF
TRBJ2-2,TRBV29-1,CSEYWGGDTGELFF
TRBJ1-5,TRBV18,CASSPGPRQAGEPQHF
TRBJ2-1,TRBV7-3,CASSLVAGAVNEQFF
TRBJ1-2,TRBV11-2,CASSSGTGNYGYTF
TRBJ1-2,TRBV6-1,CASSEAGRHPNYGYTF
TRBJ2-7,TRBV19,CASREAGQTSYEQYF
TRBJ1-2,TRBV18,CASSLTGARGYTF
TRBJ1-1,TRBV19,CASSIAGVGNTEAFF
TRBJ1-1,TRBV27,CASSFEAGLNSEAFF
TRBJ1-2,TRBV4-3,CASSTRGSNYGYTF
TRBJ2-1,TRBV7-9,CASSPGGSNEQFF
TRBJ2-7,TRBV7-2,CASTEGPASDEQYF